This passage covers 14 T cell receptor beta chains from one sample sequenced in a study of T cells after yellow fever vaccination. Via MiXCR, TCRdb re-called the 5' RACE reads, giving one row per CDR3 protein. The sample includes 200,000 to 300,000 distinct CDR3 sequences, 6.5% to 7.5% seen only once; the top ten take around 1.1%. The sequenced sample was CD4+ T cells sorted from PBMCs, obtained on the day of the yellow fever booster vaccination. Receptors originate from a man aged 25 to 40 who received the YFV17D yellow fever vaccine.

This clonotype has a count of ten or more. This chain links TRBV18 with TRBJ1-1; D remains ambiguous. V lost 1 base to trimming and J lost 3 bases, with 12 bases between them. CDR3 length: 15 residues. Looked up from germline, CDR1 is KGHSH and CDR2 is LQKENI. Here the CDR3 DNA reads TGTGCCAGCTCACCACAGGGTCCCCCCGACACTGAAGCTTTCTTT. Its protein is CASSPQGPPDTEAFF.

The chain has TRBV5-4 and TRBJ1-6; the D is unclear. Germline CDR1 SGHNT, CDR2 YYREEE (reference sequence). V lost 0 bases, J lost 9 bases, and 10 bases lay in between. The CDR3 spans 14 residues. CDR3 DNA sequence: TGTGCCAGCAGCTTGGTTGAAGGGTCTTCACCCCTCCACTTT. Its protein product is CASSLVEGSSPLHF.

This clonotype appeared many times. Here the CDR3 DNA reads TGTGCCACCAGCAGAGATATAGGAGCGGGCACAGATACGCAGTATTTT. Translated: CATSRDIGAGTDTQYF. The chain joins TRBV15 to TRBJ2-3; a possible D gene is TRBD2 (5 bases). V lost 0 bases and J 1 base, leaving 11 bases between the germline ends. Germline V gives CDR1 LNHNV, CDR2 YYDKDF (reference sequence). The CDR3 is 16 amino acids.

This clonotype was seen only a few times. This chain links TRBV20-1 with TRBJ2-1; tentatively, D is TRBD2 (6 bases). Germline V gives CDR1 DFQATT, CDR2 SNEGSKA (reference sequence). The ends were cut back, 1 base at V and 0 bases at J, with 16 bases in the middle. The CDR3 is 17 residues long. The CDR3 region is CSARAPSGGSSYNEQFF. The DNA for the CDR3 is TGCAGTGCTAGAGCGCCTTCCGGGGGTAGCTCCTACAATGAGCAGTTCTTC.

The chain couples TRBV19 to TRBJ2-7; no firm D call. The CDR3 totals 14 residues. Germline V CDR1 and CDR2: LNHDA, SQIVND (reference sequence). V lost 5 bases and J 3 bases, leaving 14 bases between the germline ends. CDR3 DNA sequence: TGTGCCAGTAGTGCAGCAGTCGGGCACTACGAGCAGTACTTC. This encodes CASSAAVGHYEQYF.

This clonotype was seen only a few times. J is TRBJ2-3 and V is TRBV7-2; TRBD2 matches 9 bases. CDR1 is SGHTA and CDR2 is FQGNSA in the germline V gene. J lost 3 bases, V lost 5 bases, and 12 bases had no gene match. The CDR3 extends over 17 amino acids. Written as DNA, the CDR3 is TGTGCCAGCAGCCCAGCGGGCGGGAGGGCCTTGACAGATACGCAGTATTTT. Amino acid sequence: CASSPAGGRALTDTQYF.

The table lists this clonotype with a few counts. The chain has TRBV3-1 and TRBJ1-5; 7 nucleotides align to TRBD1. Unmatched junction bases numbered 3, after V lost 2 bases and J lost 5 bases. CDR1 and CDR2 from the germline V gene are LGHDT and YNNKEL (reference sequence). CDR3 size: 14 residues. CDR3 nucleotide sequence: TGTGCCAGCAGCCAACCAGGGACAGATCAGCCCCAGCATTTT. Protein sequence: CASSQPGTDQPQHF.

The chain employs TRBV7-3 and TRBJ2-1; the match to TRBD2 covers 9 bases. The CDR3 is 17 amino acids. Trimming took 5 bases from V and 6 from J; bases not matched to a gene: 14. Germline CDR1 SGHTA, CDR2 FQGTGA. CDR3 DNA: TGTGCCAGCAGCCCCAGGGGGTTAGCGGGAGCTTTCAATGAGCAGTTCTTC. It translates to CASSPRGLAGAFNEQFF.

The rearrangement joins TRBV9 to TRBJ1-2; 7 nucleotides align to TRBD1. This CDR3 is built from 17 residues. Germline CDR1 and CDR2: SGDLS and YYNGEE. V lost 0 bases, J lost 4 bases, and 12 bases stayed unmatched. Here the CDR3 reads CASSVEGTATIGYGYTF. In nucleotides, the CDR3 is TGTGCCAGCAGCGTAGAAGGGACAGCCACCATTGGCTATGGCTACACCTTC.

This clonotype has at least ten counts. The chain combines TRBV12-3 or TRBV12-4 with TRBJ1-1; D gene unclear. V gave up 5 bases and J gave up 7 bases, with 14 bases separating them. CDR3 length: 13 residues. CDR3: CASSTWTGNEAFF. As DNA, the CDR3 is TGTGCCAGCAGTACCTGGACGGGGAATGAAGCTTTCTTT.

This clonotype has only a few counts. The chain couples TRBV20-1 to TRBJ2-1; weak D call: TRBD2 (9 bases). Germline V gives CDR1 DFQATT, CDR2 SNEGSKA (reference sequence). The CDR3 totals 16 residues. With 4 bases removed from V and 4 bases from J, the gap between germline ends came to 20 bases. Written as DNA, the CDR3 is TGCAGTGCTATAGTTGCTAGCGGGACAGGATACAATGAGCAGTTCTTC. Encoded protein: CSAIVASGTGYNEQFF.

This clonotype was seen only a few times. The rearrangement uses TRBV7-8 and TRBJ2-7; D might be TRBD2 (7 bases). CDR1 and CDR2 from the germline V gene are SGHVS and FQNEAQ. With 1 base removed from V and 4 bases from J, the gap between germline ends came to 20 bases. The length of the CDR3 is 17 residues. The DNA of the CDR3 is TGTGCCAGCAGCTTAGGAGTAGGGGGGGGAGGCCGGTACGAGCAGTACTTC. Protein sequence: CASSLGVGGGGRYEQYF.

There are many counts of this clonotype. This chain connects TRBV29-1 to TRBJ2-7; D remains ambiguous. Trimming took off 3 bases at V and 3 bases at J, with 9 bases between the two ends. Germline CDR1 and CDR2: SQVTM and ANQGSEA. The CDR3 sequence is 12 residues long. The CDR3 DNA sequence: TGCAGCGTTGAGATGGAACACTACGAGCAGTACTTC. Its translation: CSVEMEHYEQYF.

This clonotype was detected many times. The genes are TRBV4-1 and TRBJ2-3; D uncertain. Germline-derived CDR1 and CDR2 are MGHRA and YSYEKL. V was shortened by 5 bases and J by 2 bases, with 8 bases between the two germline ends. CDR3 length: 13 residues. In nucleotides, the CDR3 is TGCGCCAGCAGCGTACTTACCACAGATACGCAGTATTTT. Translation: CASSVLTTDTQYF.